The 13 T cell receptor beta chains reported below all come from one sample, sequenced in a study of blood T cell repertoires in COVID-19. Here immunoSEQ multiplex PCR was the method, and the copy in TCRdb shows in-frame clones only, minus some. The repertoire has 200,000 to 300,000 clones, more than 75% of them found once; the top ten carry around 2.8%. Input material: peripheral blood. These receptors were taken from a woman aged 25 to 39 who had recovered from COVID-19.

V is TRBV5-5 and J is TRBJ1-2, with 10 nucleotides matching TRBD1. The germline gives CDR1 SGHKS, CDR2 YYEKEE (reference sequence). CDR3 size: 16 residues. The V gene end was trimmed by 0 bases and the J gene end by 6 bases; junction bases not matched to a gene: 8. The CDR3 region has the DNA TGTGCCAGCAGCTTGGTGGGGGACAGGGGAAAGGATGGCTACACCTTC. Protein: CASSLVGDRGKDGYTF.

V and J are TRBV5-6 and TRBJ2-5; D call uncertain. The germline V gene encodes CDR1 SGHDT and CDR2 YYEEEE. Trimming removed 3 bases from V and 4 bases from J, with 10 bases in between. This CDR3 is built from 13 residues. CDR3 residues: CASSSHSAETQYF. Here the CDR3 DNA reads TGTGCCAGCAGCTCTCACTCCGCAGAGACCCAGTACTTC.

This clone was observed a single time. The chain is built from TRBV3-1 (or the pseudogene TRBV3-2) and TRBJ2-5; maybe TRBD1 (5 bases). The V gene's germline CDR1 is LGHDT and CDR2 YNNKEL (reference sequence). The CDR3 has 13 residues. V was trimmed by 1 base and J by 11 bases, leaving 14 bases between them. The CDR3 sequence is CASSQGLGQQQYF. The CDR3 nucleotides are TGTGCCAGCAGCCAAGGGCTGGGGCAGCAGCAGTACTTC.

V gene TRBV6-4 combines with J gene TRBJ2-3, with 9 bases matching TRBD2. This CDR3 spans 14 amino acids. With 2 bases clipped from V and 3 bases from J, the junction kept 0 bases outside the gene matches. Germline-derived CDR1 and CDR2 are MRHNA and SNTAGT. The CDR3 is CASSDAGGTDTQYF. CDR3 bases: TGTGCCAGCAGTGACGCGGGGGGGACAGATACGCAGTATTTT.

On this clone: Other DNA sequences in this specimen translate into the identical CDR3. The J gene is TRBJ2-7, the V gene TRBV7-2; D is unclear. V was clipped by 5 bases and J by 3 bases, with 5 bases between them. From germline, CDR1 is SGHTA and CDR2 FQGNSA. The CDR3 loop spans 11 amino acids. This chain's CDR3 is CASSPGYEQYF. CDR3 DNA sequence: TGTGCCAGCAGCCCGGGCTACGAGCAGTACTTC.

This rearrangement joins TRBV9 to TRBJ2-3; D is possibly TRBD1 (6 bases). Trimming shortened V by 1 base and J by 0 bases, and 9 bases separated the two germline ends. Germline V CDR1 and CDR2: SGDLS, YYNGEE. This CDR3 is built from 15 residues. The DNA for the CDR3 is TGTGCCAGCAGCGTACAGGGGTCTAGCACAGATACGCAGTATTTT. Translating gives CASSVQGSSTDTQYF.

The V call is TRBV10-2, the J call TRBJ1-3; D is perhaps TRBD1 (6 bases). The CDR3 consists of 16 residues. V dropped 10 bases and J dropped 0 bases, with 19 bases sitting between them. Germline V CDR1 and CDR2: WSHSY, SAAADI. In DNA form, the CDR3 reads TGCGCCACCGCTGCCGGACAGCGGAGCTCTGGAAACACCATATATTTT. It yields the protein CATAAGQRSSGNTIYF.

The CDR3 spells CASSLVGGADEQFF. Written as DNA, the CDR3 is TGCGCCAGCAGCTTGGTCGGGGGGGCTGATGAGCAGTTCTTC. The chain couples TRBV5-1 to TRBJ2-1; 8 bases map to TRBD2. The CDR3 is made up of 14 amino acids. CDR1 is SGHRS and CDR2 is YFSETQ in the germline V gene. With 0 bases clipped from V and 8 bases from J, the junction kept 4 bases outside the gene matches. The full variable domain, in which reference TRBV5-1 and TRBJ2-1 provide the parts outside the CDR3, is KAGVTQTPRYLIKTRGQQVTLSCSPISGHRSVSWYQQTPGQGLQFLFEYFSETQRNKGNFPGRFSGRQFSNSRSEMNVSTLELGDSALYLCASSLVGGADEQFFGPGTRLTVL.

The J gene is TRBJ2-7, the V gene TRBV3-1 (or the pseudogene TRBV3-2); 10 bases line up with TRBD2. Per the germline V gene, CDR1 is LGHDT and CDR2 is YNNKEL (reference sequence). V lost 3 bases and J lost 0; bases outside the gene matches: 11. The CDR3 length is 18 residues. The CDR3 bases are TGTGCCAGCAGCCAGGTTGCTAGCGGGGGCTTTAGCTCCTACGAGCAGTACTTC. It translates to CASSQVASGGFSSYEQYF.

The V call is TRBV5-6, the J call TRBJ1-4, with TRBD1 matching 9 bases. The germline V gene encodes CDR1 SGHDT and CDR2 YYEEEE. The CDR3 contains 14 residues. The trim removed 4 bases at V and 8 bases at J, leaving 6 bases unmatched. As DNA, the CDR3 is TGTGCCAGCAGCAGGACAGGGGTACGGGAAAAACTGTTTTTT. As protein: CASSRTGVREKLFF.

The chain links TRBV2 to TRBJ2-1, with D tentatively TRBD1 (5 bases). The germline CDR1 and CDR2 sequences are SNHLY and FYNNEI. Trimming took off 4 bases at V and 7 bases at J, with 14 bases between the two ends. The CDR3 runs 14 residues. The CDR3 DNA reads as TGTGCCAGCAGTGTTAGTGGGGCCGGGAATGAGCAGTTCTTC. Amino acids: CASSVSGAGNEQFF.

This clone was detected only a few times. V is TRBV7-9 and J is TRBJ1-5; 7 bases fit TRBD1. V gave up 5 bases and J gave up 2 bases; unmatched junction bases: 3. CDR1 and CDR2 (germline): SEHNR, FQNEAQ (reference sequence). This CDR3 is built from 14 residues. CDR3: CASSRQGGNQPQHF. The DNA for the CDR3 is TGTGCCAGCAGCCGACAGGGTGGCAATCAGCCCCAGCATTTT.

J is TRBJ2-1 and V is TRBV19; 8 bases match TRBD1. Germline loops: CDR1 LNHDA, CDR2 SQIVND (reference sequence). The CDR3 length is 13 residues. V trimming: 6 bases; J trimming: 6 bases; junction bases outside the gene matches: 4. CDR3 sequence: CASRDRAGNEQFF. DNA of the CDR3: TGTGCCAGTAGGGACAGGGCTGGCAATGAGCAGTTCTTC.